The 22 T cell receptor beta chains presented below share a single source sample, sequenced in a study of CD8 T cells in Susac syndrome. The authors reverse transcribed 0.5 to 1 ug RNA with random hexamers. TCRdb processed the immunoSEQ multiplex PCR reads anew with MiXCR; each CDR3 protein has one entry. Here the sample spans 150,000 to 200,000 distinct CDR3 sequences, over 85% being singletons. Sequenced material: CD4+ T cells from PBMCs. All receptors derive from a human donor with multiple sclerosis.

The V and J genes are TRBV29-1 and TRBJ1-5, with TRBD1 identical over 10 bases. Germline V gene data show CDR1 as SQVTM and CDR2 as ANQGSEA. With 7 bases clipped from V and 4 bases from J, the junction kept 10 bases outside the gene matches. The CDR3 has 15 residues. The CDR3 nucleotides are TGCAGCGCGACAGGGGGCTCCTTCCCTAATCAGCCCCAGCATTTT. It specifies CSATGGSFPNQPQHF.

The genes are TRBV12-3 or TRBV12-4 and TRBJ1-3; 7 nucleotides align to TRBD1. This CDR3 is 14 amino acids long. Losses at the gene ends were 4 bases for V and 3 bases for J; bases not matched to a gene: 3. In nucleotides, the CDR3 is TGTGCCAGCAGTTCGGGACAGTATGGAAACACCATATATTTT. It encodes CASSSGQYGNTIYF.

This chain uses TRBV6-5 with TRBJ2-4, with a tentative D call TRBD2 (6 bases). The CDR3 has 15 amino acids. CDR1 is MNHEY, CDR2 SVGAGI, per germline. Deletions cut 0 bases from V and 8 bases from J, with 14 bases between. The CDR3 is CASSYSRQGGDIQYF. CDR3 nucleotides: TGTGCCAGCAGTTACTCCCGGCAGGGCGGGGACATTCAGTACTTC.

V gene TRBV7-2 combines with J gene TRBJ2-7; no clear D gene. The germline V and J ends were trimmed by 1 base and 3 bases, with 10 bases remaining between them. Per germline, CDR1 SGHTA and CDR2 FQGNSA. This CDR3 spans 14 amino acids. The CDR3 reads CASSLGHSGYEQYF. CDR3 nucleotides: TGTGCCAGCAGCTTAGGGCATTCCGGCTACGAGCAGTACTTC.

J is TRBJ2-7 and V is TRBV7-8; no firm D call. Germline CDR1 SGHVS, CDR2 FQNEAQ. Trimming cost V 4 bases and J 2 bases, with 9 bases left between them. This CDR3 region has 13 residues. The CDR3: CASSYIDTYEQYF. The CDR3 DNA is TGTGCCAGCAGCTATATCGACACCTACGAGCAGTACTTC.

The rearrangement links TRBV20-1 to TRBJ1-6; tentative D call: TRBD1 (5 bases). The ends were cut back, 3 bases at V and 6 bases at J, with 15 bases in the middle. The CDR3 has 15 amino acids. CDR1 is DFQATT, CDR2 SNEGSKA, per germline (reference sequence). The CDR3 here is CSARTVAMGNSPLHF. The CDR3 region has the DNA TGCAGTGCTAGGACAGTGGCTATGGGTAATTCACCCCTCCACTTT.

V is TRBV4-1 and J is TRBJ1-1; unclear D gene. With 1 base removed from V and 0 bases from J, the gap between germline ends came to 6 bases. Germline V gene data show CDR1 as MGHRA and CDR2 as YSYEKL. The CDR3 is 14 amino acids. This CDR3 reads CASSQGLLNTEAFF. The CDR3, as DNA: TGCGCCAGCAGCCAAGGGTTGTTGAACACTGAAGCTTTCTTT.

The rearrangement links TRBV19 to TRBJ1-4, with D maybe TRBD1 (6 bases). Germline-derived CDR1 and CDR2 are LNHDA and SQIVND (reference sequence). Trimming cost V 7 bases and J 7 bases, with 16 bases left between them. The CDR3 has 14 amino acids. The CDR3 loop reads CASTPFGTPEKLFF. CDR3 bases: TGTGCCAGTACGCCTTTTGGGACACCTGAAAAACTGTTTTTT.

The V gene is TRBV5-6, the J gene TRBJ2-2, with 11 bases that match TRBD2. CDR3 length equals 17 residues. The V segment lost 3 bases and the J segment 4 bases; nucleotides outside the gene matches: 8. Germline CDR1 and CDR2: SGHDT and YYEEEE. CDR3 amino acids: CASSSRGLADLTGELFF. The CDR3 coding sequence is TGTGCCAGCAGCTCCCGGGGACTAGCGGACCTCACCGGGGAGCTGTTTTTT. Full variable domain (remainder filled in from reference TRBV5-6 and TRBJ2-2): DAGVTQSPTHLIKTRGQQVTLRCSPKSGHDTVSWYQQALGQGPQFIFQYYEEEERQRGNFPDRFSGHQFPNYSSELNVNALLLGDSALYLCASSSRGLADLTGELFFGEGSRLTVL.

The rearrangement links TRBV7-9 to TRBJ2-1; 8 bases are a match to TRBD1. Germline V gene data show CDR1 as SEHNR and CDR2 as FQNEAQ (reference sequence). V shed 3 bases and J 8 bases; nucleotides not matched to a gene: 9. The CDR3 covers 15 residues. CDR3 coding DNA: TGTGCCAGCAGCTTTGAGACAGGGGCATATCATGAGCAGTTCTTC. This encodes CASSFETGAYHEQFF.

The CDR3 DNA follows: TGCGCCAGCAGTCACTCGAGGGTTCGGGACAGGGTCTATGGCTACACCTTC. This codes for CASSHSRVRDRVYGYTF. V is TRBV23-1 and J is TRBJ1-2; 9 positions agree with TRBD1. TRBV23-1 is classed as an ORF, of uncertain function. The length of the CDR3 is 17 residues. The V segment lost 3 bases and the J segment 4 bases; nucleotides outside the gene matches: 12.

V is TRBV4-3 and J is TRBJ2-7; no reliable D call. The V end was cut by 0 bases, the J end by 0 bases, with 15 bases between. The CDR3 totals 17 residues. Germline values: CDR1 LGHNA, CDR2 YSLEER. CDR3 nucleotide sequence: TGCGCCAGCAGCCAAGATGTACGGAAAAGGTTCTCCTACGAGCAGTACTTC. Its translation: CASSQDVRKRFSYEQYF.

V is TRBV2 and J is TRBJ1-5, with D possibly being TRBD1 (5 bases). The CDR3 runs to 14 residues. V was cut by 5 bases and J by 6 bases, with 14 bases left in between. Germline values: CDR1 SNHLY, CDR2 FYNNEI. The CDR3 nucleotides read TGTGCCAGCAGTATGTATGGGACGGGTCAGCCCCAGCATTTT. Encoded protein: CASSMYGTGQPQHF.

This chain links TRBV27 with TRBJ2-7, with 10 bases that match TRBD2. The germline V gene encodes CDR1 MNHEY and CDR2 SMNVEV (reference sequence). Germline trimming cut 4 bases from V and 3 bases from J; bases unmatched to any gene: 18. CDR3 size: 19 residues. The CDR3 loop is CASSSRPNLGASGSYEQYF. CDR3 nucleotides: TGTGCCAGCAGTTCCCGACCTAACCTAGGGGCTAGCGGGAGCTACGAGCAGTACTTC.

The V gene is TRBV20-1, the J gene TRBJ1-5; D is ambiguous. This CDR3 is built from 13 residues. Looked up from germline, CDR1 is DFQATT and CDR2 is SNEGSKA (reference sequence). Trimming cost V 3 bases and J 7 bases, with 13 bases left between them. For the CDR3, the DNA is TGCAGTGCTAGTCGTGGAGGAGGACAGCCCCAGCATTTT. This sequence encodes CSASRGGGQPQHF.

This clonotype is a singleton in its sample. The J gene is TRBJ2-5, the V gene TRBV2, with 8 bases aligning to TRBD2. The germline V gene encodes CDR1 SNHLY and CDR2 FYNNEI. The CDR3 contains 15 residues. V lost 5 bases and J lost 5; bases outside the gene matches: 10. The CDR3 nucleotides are TGTGCCAGCAGTTTCGGACTAGCCACAAGGGAGACCCAGTACTTC. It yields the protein CASSFGLATRETQYF.

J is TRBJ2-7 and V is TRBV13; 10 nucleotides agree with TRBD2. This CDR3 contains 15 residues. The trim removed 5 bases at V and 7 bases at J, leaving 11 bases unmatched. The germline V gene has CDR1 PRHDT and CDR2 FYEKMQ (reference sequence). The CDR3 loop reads CASSLLQREGGEQYF. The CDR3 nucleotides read TGTGCCAGCAGCCTACTCCAGCGGGAGGGGGGGGAGCAGTACTTC. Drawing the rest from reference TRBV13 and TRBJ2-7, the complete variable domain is AAGVIQSPRHLIKEKRETATLKCYPIPRHDTVYWYQQGPGQDPQFLISFYEKMQSDKGSIPDRFSAQQFSDYHSELNMSSLELGDSALYFCASSLLQREGGEQYFGPGTRLTVT.

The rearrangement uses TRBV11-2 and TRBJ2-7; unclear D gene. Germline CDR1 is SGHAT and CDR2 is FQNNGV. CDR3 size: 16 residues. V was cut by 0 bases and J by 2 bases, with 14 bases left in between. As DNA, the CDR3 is TGTGCCAGCAGCTTAGAGCTGCCGAACCTCCCCTACGAGCAGTACTTC. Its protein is CASSLELPNLPYEQYF.

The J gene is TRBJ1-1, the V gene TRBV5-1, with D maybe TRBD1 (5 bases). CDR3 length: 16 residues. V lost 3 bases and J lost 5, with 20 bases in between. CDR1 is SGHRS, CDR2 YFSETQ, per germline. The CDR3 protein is CASSSDLMGGRTEAFF. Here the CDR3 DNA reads TGCGCCAGCAGCTCCGACTTGATGGGGGGGAGAACTGAAGCTTTCTTT.

DNA of the CDR3: TGTGCCTGGAGGAGGAATGAAAAACTGTTTTTT. Its translation: CAWRRNEKLFF. The V call is TRBV30, the J call TRBJ1-4; D is undetermined. Germline CDR1 reads GTSNPN; CDR2 reads SVGIG (reference sequence). With 3 bases removed from V and 5 bases from J, the gap between germline ends came to 4 bases. CDR3 size: 11 residues.

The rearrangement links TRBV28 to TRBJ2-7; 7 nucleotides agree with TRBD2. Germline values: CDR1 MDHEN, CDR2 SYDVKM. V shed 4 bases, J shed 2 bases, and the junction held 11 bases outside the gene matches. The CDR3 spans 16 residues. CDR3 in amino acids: CASSSMGGTSPYEQYF. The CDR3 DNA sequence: TGTGCCAGCAGTTCCATGGGGGGGACTTCCCCCTACGAGCAGTACTTC.

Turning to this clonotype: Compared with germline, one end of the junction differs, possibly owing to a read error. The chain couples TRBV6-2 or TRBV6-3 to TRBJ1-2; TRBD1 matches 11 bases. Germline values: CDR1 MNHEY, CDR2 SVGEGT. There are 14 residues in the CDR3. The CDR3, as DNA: TGCGCCAGCATCCGGACAGGGGGCGACTATGGCTACACCTTC. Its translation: CASIRTGGDYGYTF.